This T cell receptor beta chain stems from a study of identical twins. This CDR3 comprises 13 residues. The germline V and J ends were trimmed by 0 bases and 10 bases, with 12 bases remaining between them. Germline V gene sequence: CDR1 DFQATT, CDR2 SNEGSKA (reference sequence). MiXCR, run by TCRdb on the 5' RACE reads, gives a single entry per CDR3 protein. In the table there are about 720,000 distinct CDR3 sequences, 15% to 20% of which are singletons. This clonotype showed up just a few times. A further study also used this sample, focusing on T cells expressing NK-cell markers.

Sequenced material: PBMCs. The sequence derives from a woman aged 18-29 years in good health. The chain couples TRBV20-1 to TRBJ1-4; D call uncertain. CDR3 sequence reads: CSARDIRDSKLFF. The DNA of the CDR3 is TGCAGTGCTAGAGATATTAGGGATTCAAAACTGTTTTTT.